The sequence of this T cell receptor beta chain was determined in a study of blood T cell repertoires in COVID-19. Study background: The origin of the acute and convalescent COVID-19 samples was the United States, Italy and Spain. In each case, the material was cDNA or gDNA derived from T cells, B-cell-depleted T cells, or PBMCs.

The CDR3 sequence is 15 residues long. The V gene's germline CDR1 is MGHRA and CDR2 YSYEKL. Trimming shortened V by 2 bases and J by 0 bases, and 7 bases separated the two germline ends. Per the study methods: Reference gene primer amplification yielded estimated nucleated cell counts. Here immunoSEQ multiplex PCR was the method, and the copy in TCRdb shows in-frame clones only, minus some. The DNA was the basis for D and trimming; V, J and clone size are from that table. Of tens of thousands of clones in the sample, over 75% were seen once. The sequence was obtained from a woman older than 75 with active COVID-19. This rearrangement joins TRBV4-1 to TRBJ2-2; D possibly corresponds to TRBD2 (6 bases). Sequenced sample: peripheral blood. The CDR3 DNA sequence: TGCGCCAGCAGCCAAACGGGGGCGAACACCGGGGAGCTGTTTTTT. Its protein is CASSQTGANTGELFF.